This TCR beta chain was obtained from a study of T cells expressing NK-cell markers. The germline CDR1 and CDR2 sequences are SGDLS and YYNGEE. The CDR3 has 17 residues. Beta-chain TCR cDNA was generated via 5'RACE template switching with UMIs. From its re-call of the 5' RACE reads, TCRdb lists each CDR3 protein once, without DNA. The sample table includes about 440,000 distinct CDR3 sequences. The rearrangement uses TRBV9 and TRBJ2-1; TCRdb reports TRBD2, a call that lacks DNA to check it against. The source of this sequence is a woman between 18 and 70 years old in good health. Sequencing was performed on blood T cells: a sorted CD56 or NKG2C T cell subset, CD4+ or CD8+ T cells, or bulk PBMC T cells (not recorded which). CDR3 sequence reads: CASSVAARRGAYNEQFF.